What follows are 5 T cell receptor beta chains derived from one specimen sequenced in a study of shared clonotypes between healthy human individuals. Profiled with immunoSEQ multiplex PCR; TCRdb holds only in-frame clones, not every one. The data contain around 500,000 clones, approximately 81% of them seen just once; the ten biggest clones take up roughly 13%. Sequencing used PBMCs. These receptors all come from a woman aged 35 to 49 in good health. Some clones in this sample may be carry-over from other donors' samples.

The V gene is TRBV29-1, the J gene TRBJ2-3; D is unclear. The germline CDR1 and CDR2 sequences are SQVTM and ANQGSEA. This CDR3 contains 14 residues. V was trimmed by 6 bases and J by 0 bases, leaving 13 bases between them. The CDR3 bases are TGCAGCGTCACAGCTTCCACTAGCACAGATACGCAGTATTTT. It codes for CSVTASTSTDTQYF.

The gene calls are TRBV28 and TRBJ2-7; TRBD2 agrees at 13 bases. The CDR3 runs to 14 residues. Per germline, CDR1 MDHEN and CDR2 SYDVKM. The J segment lost 6 bases and the V segment lost 7 bases, leaving 6 bases of the junction unmatched. Here the CDR3 reads CASKGWTSGSEQYF. CDR3 in DNA: TGTGCCAGCAAAGGGTGGACTAGCGGGAGCGAGCAGTACTTC.

The chain couples TRBV20-1 to TRBJ2-5, with a tentative D call TRBD2 (5 bases). CDR3 size: 10 residues. Germline V gene sequence: CDR1 DFQATT, CDR2 SNEGSKA (reference sequence). Trimming removed 2 bases at V and 9 bases at J, with 7 bases between. CDR3 region: CSARYGAQYF. DNA for the CDR3: TGCAGTGCTAGATACGGGGCCCAGTACTTC.

The chain has TRBV28 and TRBJ1-5, with D perhaps TRBD1 (5 bases). The germline V gene has CDR1 MDHEN and CDR2 SYDVKM. The germline V and J ends were trimmed by 6 bases and 3 bases, with 18 bases remaining between them. CDR3 length: 16 residues. CDR3 in amino acids: CASSPGTVMTNQPQHF. The CDR3 coding sequence is TGTGCCAGCAGCCCCGGGACGGTGATGACCAATCAGCCCCAGCATTTT.

CDR3 sequence: CASSDDRGIYEQYF. The CDR3 region has the DNA TGTGCCAGCAGTGACGACAGGGGGATCTACGAGCAGTACTTC. V gene TRBV28 combines with J gene TRBJ2-7, with 9 bases that match TRBD1. The CDR3 loop spans 14 amino acids. Germline trimming cut 5 bases from V and 3 bases from J; bases unmatched to any gene: 5. Germline V gives CDR1 MDHEN, CDR2 SYDVKM.